Each of the 8 T cell receptor beta chains below was sequenced from the same sample in a study of OX40 agonist ivuxolimab in advanced cancers. Here immunoSEQ multiplex PCR was the method, and the copy in TCRdb shows in-frame clones only, minus some. Found here are more than 90,000 clones, approximately 80% of them singletons; the top ten hold more than 1.1%. The source material was CD4+ or CD8+ T cells sorted from blood, sampled in a trial of the OX40 agonist ivuxolimab. These receptors were obtained from an adult with an advanced solid tumor such as melanoma, head and neck, liver or kidney cancer.

V usage is TRBV18 and J usage is TRBJ1-6; D is perhaps TRBD1 (6 bases). The germline V gene encodes CDR1 KGHSH and CDR2 LQKENI. This CDR3 has 14 residues. Deletions cut 2 bases from V and 7 bases from J, with 9 bases between. CDR3 sequence reads: CASSPDRKNSPLHF. The CDR3 DNA reads as TGTGCCAGCTCACCAGACAGGAAGAATTCACCCCTCCACTTT.

In its sample, this clone was seen many times. This chain joins TRBV11-2 and TRBJ2-5; 7 bases match TRBD2. J lost 5 bases, V lost 1 base, and 13 bases had no gene match. This CDR3 spans 17 amino acids. The V gene's germline CDR1 is SGHAT and CDR2 FQNNGV. CDR3 in DNA: TGTGCCAGCAGCTTAGGATTTGGGGGGGGATATGAGGAGACCCAGTACTTC. The encoded protein is CASSLGFGGGYEETQYF.

V and J are TRBV29-1 and TRBJ2-3; D might be TRBD1 (6 bases). The CDR3 spans 13 residues. CDR1 and CDR2 from the germline V gene are SQVTM and ANQGSEA. V was clipped by 6 bases and J by 1 base, with 11 bases between them. Here the CDR3 DNA reads TGCAGCGTCCTCAAGGGGGGCACAGATACGCAGTATTTT. Its protein product is CSVLKGGTDTQYF.

The chain recombines TRBV4-1 with TRBJ2-7, with unresolved D. V was pared by 4 bases and J by 3 bases, with 10 bases between. The CDR3 length is 13 residues. Germline V gene data show CDR1 as MGHRA and CDR2 as YSYEKL. Written as DNA, the CDR3 is TGCGCCAGCAGCCGAAGCCCCGGCTACGAGCAGTACTTC. Amino acid sequence: CASSRSPGYEQYF.

The rearrangement links TRBV7-8 to TRBJ2-7; D may be TRBD1 (6 bases). This CDR3 is built from 14 residues. Between the trimmed V and J ends, which lost 0 bases and 2 bases, there was a span of 8 bases. Looked up from germline, CDR1 is SGHVS and CDR2 is FQNEAQ. CDR3 protein: CASSLAQGPYEQYF. CDR3 nucleotides: TGTGCCAGCAGCTTAGCACAGGGTCCCTACGAGCAGTACTTC.

The V and J genes are TRBV5-8 and TRBJ2-1, with no clear D. The CDR3 totals 15 residues. CDR1 is SGHTS and CDR2 is YDEGEE in the germline V gene. V lost 4 bases and J 0 bases, leaving 11 bases between the germline ends. The CDR3 DNA follows: TGTGCCAGCAGCAAAACAGCGAGCTCCTACAATGAGCAGTTCTTC. As protein: CASSKTASSYNEQFF. Combining the CDR3 with reference TRBV5-8 and TRBJ2-1 gives the whole variable domain EAGVTQSPTHLIKTRGQQATLRCSPISGHTSVYWYQQALGLGLQFLLWYDEGEERNRGNFPPRFSGRQFPNYSSELNVNALELEDSALYLCASSKTASSYNEQFFGPGTRLTVL.

The chain couples TRBV11-2 to TRBJ2-1, with D unclear. The CDR3 is made up of 13 amino acids. Germline CDR1 and CDR2: SGHAT and FQNNGV. The germline V and J ends were trimmed by 4 bases and 8 bases, with 12 bases remaining between them. The CDR3 region has the DNA TGTGCCAGCAGCTCCCCCCTTCGCCATGAGCAGTTCTTC. It translates to CASSSPLRHEQFF.

The chain has TRBV6-5 and TRBJ2-1, with a possible D match to TRBD2 (7 bases). There are 14 residues in the CDR3. From germline, CDR1 is MNHEY and CDR2 SVGAGI. The V gene lost 7 bases and the J gene lost 4 bases, with 14 bases spanning the gap. CDR3 DNA: TGTGCCAGCAACGGGGGGCCCGGGTACAATGAGCAGTTCTTC. It codes for CASNGGPGYNEQFF.